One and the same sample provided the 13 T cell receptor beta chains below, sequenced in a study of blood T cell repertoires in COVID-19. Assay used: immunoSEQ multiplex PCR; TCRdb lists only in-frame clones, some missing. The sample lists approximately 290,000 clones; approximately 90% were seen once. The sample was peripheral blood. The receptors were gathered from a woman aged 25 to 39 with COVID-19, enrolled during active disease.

The CDR3 spells CASSMGGRALNEQYF. The DNA of the CDR3 is TGTGCCAGTAGTATGGGCGGGAGGGCCCTCAACGAGCAGTACTTC. The chain uses TRBV19 and TRBJ2-7; 9 bases agree with TRBD2. Germline V gives CDR1 LNHDA, CDR2 SQIVND (reference sequence). The ends lost 3 bases at V and 5 bases at J; junction bases unmatched: 8. The CDR3 is 15 residues long.

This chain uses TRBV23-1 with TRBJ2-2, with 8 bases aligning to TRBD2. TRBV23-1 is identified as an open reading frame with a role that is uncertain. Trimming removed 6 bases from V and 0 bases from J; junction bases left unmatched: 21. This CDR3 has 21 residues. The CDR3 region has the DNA TGCGCCAGCAGCCCAGCGGGGGACTTATGGAATCGGTACCCGAACACCGGGGAGCTGTTTTTT. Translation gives CASSPAGDLWNRYPNTGELFF.

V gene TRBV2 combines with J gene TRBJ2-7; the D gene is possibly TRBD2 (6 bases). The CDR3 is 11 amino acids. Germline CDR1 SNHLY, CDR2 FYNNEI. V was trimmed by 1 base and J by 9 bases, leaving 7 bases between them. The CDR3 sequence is CASSEGGAQYF. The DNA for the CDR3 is TGTGCCAGCAGTGAAGGCGGGGCGCAGTACTTC.

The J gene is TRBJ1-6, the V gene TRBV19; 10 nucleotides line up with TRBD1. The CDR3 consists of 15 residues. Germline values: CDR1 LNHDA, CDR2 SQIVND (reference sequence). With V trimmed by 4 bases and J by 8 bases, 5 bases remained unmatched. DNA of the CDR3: TGTGCCAGTAGTAATCGACAGGGGGCTGATTCACCCCTCCACTTT. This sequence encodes CASSNRQGADSPLHF.

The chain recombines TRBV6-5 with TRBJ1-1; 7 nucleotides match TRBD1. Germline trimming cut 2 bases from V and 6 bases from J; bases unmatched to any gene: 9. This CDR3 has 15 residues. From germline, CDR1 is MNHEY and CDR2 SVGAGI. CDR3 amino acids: CASSYGTDQDPEAFF. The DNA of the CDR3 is TGTGCCAGCAGTTACGGGACAGACCAGGACCCTGAAGCTTTCTTT.

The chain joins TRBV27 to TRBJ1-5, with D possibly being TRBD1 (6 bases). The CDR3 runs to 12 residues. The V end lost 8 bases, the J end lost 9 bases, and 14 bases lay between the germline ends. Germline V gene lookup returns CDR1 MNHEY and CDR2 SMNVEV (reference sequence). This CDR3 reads CASSNGGLPQHF. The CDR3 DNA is TGTGCCAGCTCCAACGGGGGGCTGCCCCAGCATTTT.

CDR3: CASSFGLASSTDTQYF. In DNA form, the CDR3 reads TGCGCCAGCAGCTTCGGACTAGCGTCTAGCACAGATACGCAGTATTTT. The V and J genes are TRBV5-1 and TRBJ2-3, with TRBD2 matching 9 bases. Looked up from germline, CDR1 is SGHRS and CDR2 is YFSETQ. The CDR3 is 16 amino acids. The V and J ends lost 2 bases and 0 bases, in that order; junction bases with no gene match: 4.

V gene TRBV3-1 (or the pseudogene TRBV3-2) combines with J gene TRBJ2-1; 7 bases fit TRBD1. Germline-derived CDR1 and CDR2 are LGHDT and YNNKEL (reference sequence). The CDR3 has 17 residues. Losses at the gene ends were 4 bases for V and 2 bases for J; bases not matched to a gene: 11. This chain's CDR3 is CASSPHLDRLAYNEQFF. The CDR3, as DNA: TGTGCCAGCAGCCCCCACCTGGACAGGCTAGCCTACAATGAGCAGTTCTTC.

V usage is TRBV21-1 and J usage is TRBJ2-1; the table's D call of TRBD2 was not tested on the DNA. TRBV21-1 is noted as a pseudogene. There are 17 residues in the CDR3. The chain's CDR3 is CASNEGCGGATYNEQFF. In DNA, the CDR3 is TGTGCCAGCAACGAAGGGTGCGGGGGGGCCACCTACAATGAGCAGTTCTTC.

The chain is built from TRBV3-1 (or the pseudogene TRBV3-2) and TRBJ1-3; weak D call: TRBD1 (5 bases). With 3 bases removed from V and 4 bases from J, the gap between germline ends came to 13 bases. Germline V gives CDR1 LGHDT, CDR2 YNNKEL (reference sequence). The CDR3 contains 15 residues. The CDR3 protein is CASSHPQGPGNTIYF. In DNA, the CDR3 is TGTGCCAGCAGCCACCCCCAGGGCCCGGGAAACACCATATATTTT.

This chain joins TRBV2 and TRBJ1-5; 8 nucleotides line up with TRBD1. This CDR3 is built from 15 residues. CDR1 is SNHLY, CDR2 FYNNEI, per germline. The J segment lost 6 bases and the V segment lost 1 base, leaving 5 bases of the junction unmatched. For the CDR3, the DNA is TGTGCCAGCAGTGAAGAACAGGGGGTGCGTCAGCCCCAGCATTTT. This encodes CASSEEQGVRQPQHF.

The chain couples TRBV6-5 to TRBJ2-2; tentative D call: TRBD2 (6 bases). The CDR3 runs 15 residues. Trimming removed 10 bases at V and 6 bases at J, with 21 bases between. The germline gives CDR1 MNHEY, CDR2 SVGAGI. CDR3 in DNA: TGTGCCACCAAACGGGCTAGCGTTAACCCCGGGGAGCTGTTTTTT. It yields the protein CATKRASVNPGELFF.

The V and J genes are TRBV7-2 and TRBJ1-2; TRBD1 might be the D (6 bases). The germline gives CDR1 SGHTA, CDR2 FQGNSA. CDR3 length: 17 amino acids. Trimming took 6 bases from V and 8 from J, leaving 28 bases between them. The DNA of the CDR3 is TGTGCCAGCAGTCCCGAAGGGGGGGGCAGGAGAACTATGGGCTACACCTTC. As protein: CASSPEGGGRRTMGYTF. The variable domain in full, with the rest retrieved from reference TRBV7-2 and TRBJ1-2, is GAGVSQSPSNKVTEKGKDVELRCDPISGHTALYWYRQSLGQGLEFLIYFQGNSAPDKSGLPSDRFSAERTGGSVSTLTIQRTQQEDSAVYLCASSPEGGGRRTMGYTFGSGTRLTVV.